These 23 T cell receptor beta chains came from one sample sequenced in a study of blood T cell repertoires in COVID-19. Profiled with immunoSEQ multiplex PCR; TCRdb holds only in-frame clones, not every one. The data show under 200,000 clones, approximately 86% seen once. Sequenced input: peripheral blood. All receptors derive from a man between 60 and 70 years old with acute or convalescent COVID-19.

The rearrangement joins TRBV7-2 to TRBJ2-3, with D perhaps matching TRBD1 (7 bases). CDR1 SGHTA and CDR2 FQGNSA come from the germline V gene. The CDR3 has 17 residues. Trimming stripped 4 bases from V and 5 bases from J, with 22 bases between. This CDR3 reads CASSSLFDRVGGDTQYF. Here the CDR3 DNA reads TGTGCCAGCAGCTCCTTATTCGACAGGGTGGGGGGAGATACGCAGTATTTT. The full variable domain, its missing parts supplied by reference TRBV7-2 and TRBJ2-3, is GAGVSQSPSNKVTEKGKDVELRCDPISGHTALYWYRQSLGQGLEFLIYFQGNSAPDKSGLPSDRFSAERTGGSVSTLTIQRTQQEDSAVYLCASSSLFDRVGGDTQYFGPGTRLTVL.

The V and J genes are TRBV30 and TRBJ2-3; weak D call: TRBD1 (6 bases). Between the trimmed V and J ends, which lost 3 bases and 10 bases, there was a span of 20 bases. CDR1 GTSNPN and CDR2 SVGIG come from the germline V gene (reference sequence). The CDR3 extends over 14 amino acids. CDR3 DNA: TGTGCCTGGAGCCAGGGTTCTGGGGGCAGAGCGCAGTATTTT. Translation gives CAWSQGSGGRAQYF.

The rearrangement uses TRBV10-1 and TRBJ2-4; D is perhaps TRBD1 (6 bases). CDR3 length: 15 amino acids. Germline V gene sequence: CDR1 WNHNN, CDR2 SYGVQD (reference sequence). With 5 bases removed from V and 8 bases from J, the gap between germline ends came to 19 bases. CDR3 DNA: TGCGCCAGCAGTAGGGTTGACAGGCGGCGCGACATTCAGTACTTC. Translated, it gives CASSRVDRRRDIQYF.

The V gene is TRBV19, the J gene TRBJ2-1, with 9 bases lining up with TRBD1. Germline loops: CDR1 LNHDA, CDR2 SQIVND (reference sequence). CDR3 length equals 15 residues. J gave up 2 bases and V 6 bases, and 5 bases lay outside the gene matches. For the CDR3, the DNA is TGTGCCAGTAGAGACCGGGACAGGGCCTACAATGAGCAGTTCTTC. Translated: CASRDRDRAYNEQFF.

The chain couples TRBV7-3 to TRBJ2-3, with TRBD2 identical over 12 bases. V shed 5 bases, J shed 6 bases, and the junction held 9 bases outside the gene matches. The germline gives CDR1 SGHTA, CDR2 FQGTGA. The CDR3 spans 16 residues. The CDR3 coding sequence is TGTGCCAGCAGCGACCAGACTAGCGGGAGTCGGGATACGCAGTATTTT. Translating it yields CASSDQTSGSRDTQYF.

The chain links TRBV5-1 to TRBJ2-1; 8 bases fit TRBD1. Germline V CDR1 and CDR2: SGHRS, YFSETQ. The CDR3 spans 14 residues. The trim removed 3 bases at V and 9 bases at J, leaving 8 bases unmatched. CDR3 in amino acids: CASSSRQGQGEQFF. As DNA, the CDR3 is TGCGCCAGCAGCTCCCGACAGGGGCAGGGTGAGCAGTTCTTC.

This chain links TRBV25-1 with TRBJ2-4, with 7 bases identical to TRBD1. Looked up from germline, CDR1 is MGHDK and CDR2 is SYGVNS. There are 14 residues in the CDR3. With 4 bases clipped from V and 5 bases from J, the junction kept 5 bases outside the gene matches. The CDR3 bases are TGTGCCAGCAGTGGACAGGGATCCCAAAACATTCAGTACTTC. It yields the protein CASSGQGSQNIQYF.

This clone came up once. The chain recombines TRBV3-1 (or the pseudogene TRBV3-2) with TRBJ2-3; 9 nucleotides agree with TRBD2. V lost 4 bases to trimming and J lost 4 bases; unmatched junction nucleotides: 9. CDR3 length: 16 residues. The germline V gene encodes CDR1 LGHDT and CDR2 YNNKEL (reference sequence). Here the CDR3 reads CASSPRLAAGPDTQYF. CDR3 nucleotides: TGTGCCAGCAGCCCCCGACTAGCGGCCGGTCCAGATACGCAGTATTTT.

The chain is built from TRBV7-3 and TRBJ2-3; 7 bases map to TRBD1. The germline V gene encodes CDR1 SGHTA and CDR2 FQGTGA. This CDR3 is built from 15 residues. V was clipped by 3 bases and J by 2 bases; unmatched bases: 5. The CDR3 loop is CASSFTGTATDTQYF. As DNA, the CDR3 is TGTGCCAGCAGCTTCACCGGGACAGCCACAGATACGCAGTATTTT. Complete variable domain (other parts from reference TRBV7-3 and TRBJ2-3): GAGVSQTPSNKVTEKGKYVELRCDPISGHTALYWYRQSLGQGPEFLIYFQGTGAADDSGLPNDRFFAVRPEGSVSTLKIQRTERGDSAVYLCASSFTGTATDTQYFGPGTRLTVL.

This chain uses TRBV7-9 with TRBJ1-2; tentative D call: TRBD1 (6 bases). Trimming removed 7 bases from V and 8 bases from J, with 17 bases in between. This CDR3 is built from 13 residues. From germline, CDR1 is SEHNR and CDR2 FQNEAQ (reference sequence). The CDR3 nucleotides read TGTGCCAGCACCCCAAATGGACAGTGGGGCTACACCTTC. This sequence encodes CASTPNGQWGYTF.

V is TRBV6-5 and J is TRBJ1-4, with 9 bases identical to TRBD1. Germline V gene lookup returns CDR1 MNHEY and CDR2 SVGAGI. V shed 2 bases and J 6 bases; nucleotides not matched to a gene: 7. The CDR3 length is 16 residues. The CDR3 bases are TGTGCCAGCAGTTACGTCGGGACAGGGCTGGATGAAAAACTGTTTTTT. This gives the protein CASSYVGTGLDEKLFF.

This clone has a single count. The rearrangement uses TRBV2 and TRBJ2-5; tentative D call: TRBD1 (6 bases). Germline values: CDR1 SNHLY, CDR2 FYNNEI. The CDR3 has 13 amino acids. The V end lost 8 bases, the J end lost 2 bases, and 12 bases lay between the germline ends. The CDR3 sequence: CASCRGSQETQYF. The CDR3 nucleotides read TGTGCCAGCTGCAGGGGTTCGCAAGAGACCCAGTACTTC.

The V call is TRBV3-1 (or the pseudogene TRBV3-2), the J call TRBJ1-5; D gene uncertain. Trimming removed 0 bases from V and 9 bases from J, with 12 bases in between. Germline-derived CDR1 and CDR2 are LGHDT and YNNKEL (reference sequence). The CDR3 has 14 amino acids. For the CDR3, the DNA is TGTGCCAGCAGCCAAGACTTCGGAGGGAGGCCCCAGCATTTT. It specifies CASSQDFGGRPQHF.

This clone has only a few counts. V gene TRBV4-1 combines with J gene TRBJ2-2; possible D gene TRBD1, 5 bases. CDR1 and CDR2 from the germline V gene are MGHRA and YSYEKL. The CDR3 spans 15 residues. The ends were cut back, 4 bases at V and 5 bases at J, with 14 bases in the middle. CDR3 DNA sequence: TGCGCCAGCAGCCCGCTGACAGACCCAACCGGGGAGCTGTTTTTT. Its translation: CASSPLTDPTGELFF.

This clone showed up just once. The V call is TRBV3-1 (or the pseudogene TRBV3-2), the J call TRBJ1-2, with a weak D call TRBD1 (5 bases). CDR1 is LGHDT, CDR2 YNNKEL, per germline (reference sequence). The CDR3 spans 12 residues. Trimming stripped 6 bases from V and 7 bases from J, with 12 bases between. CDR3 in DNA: TGTGCCAGCAGTTCAGGGCCCAGTGGCTACACCTTC. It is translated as CASSSGPSGYTF.

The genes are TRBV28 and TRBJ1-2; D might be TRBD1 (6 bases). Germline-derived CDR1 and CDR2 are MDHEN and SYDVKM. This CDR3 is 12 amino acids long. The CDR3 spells CASWTAYYGYTF. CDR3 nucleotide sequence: TGTGCGTCTTGGACAGCCTACTATGGCTACACCTTC.

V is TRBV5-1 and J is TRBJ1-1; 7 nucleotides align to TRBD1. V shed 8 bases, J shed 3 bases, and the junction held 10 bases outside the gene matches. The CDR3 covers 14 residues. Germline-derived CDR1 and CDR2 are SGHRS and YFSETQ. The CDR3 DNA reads TGCGCCAGTCGGACAGGCGAACTTGACACTGAAGCTTTCTTT. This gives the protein CASRTGELDTEAFF.

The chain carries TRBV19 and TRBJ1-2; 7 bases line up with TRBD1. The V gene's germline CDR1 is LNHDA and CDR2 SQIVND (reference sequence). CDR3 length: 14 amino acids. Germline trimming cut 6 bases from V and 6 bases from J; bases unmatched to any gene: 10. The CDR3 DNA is TGTGCCAGTAGCCGAATGACAGGGTGGAATGGCTACACCTTC. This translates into CASSRMTGWNGYTF.

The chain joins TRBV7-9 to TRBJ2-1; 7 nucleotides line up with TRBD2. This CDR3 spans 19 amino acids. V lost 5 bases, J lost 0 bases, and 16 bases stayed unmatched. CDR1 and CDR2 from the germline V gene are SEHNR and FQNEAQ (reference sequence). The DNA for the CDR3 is TGTGCCAGCAGCCTTCGAGGGACTAACACCAAGAGCTCCTACAATGAGCAGTTCTTC. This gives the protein CASSLRGTNTKSSYNEQFF.

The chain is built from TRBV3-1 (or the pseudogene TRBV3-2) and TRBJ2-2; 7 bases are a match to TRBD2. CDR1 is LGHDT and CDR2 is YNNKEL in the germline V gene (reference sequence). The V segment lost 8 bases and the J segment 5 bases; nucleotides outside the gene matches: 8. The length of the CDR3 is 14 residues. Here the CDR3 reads CASGLADQTGELFF. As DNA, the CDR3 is TGTGCCAGCGGCCTAGCGGACCAAACCGGGGAGCTGTTTTTT.

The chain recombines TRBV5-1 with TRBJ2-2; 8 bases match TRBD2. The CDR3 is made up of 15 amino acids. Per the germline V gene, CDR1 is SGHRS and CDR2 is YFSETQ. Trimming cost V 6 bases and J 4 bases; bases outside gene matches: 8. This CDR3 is CASTQAGDGTGELFF. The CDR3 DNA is TGCGCCAGCACCCAAGCGGGAGACGGCACCGGGGAGCTGTTTTTT.

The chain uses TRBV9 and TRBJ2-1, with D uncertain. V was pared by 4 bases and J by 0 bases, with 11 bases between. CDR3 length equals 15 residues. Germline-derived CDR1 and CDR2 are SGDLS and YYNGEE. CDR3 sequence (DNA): TGTGCCAGCAGCCCTTTACTTAGCTCCTACAATGAGCAGTTCTTC. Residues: CASSPLLSSYNEQFF. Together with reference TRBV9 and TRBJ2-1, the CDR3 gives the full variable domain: DSGVTQTPKHLITATGQRVTLRCSPRSGDLSVYWYQQSLDQGLQFLIQYYNGEERAKGNILERFSAQQFPDLHSELNLSSLELGDSALYFCASSPLLSSYNEQFFGPGTRLTVL.

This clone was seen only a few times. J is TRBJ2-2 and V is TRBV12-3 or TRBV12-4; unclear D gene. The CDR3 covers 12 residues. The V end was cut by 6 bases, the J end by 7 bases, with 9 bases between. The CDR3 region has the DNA TGTGCCAGCAGCCCTTGGAGCGGGGAGCTGTTTTTT. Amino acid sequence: CASSPWSGELFF.